A selection of T cell receptor beta chains follows, all from one sample in a study of blood T cell repertoires in COVID-19. Using immunoSEQ multiplex PCR, the repertoire was profiled, and TCRdb retains in-frame clones only, with some absent. This table holds tens of thousands of clones, 81% found once. The sequenced material came from peripheral blood. The receptors were gathered from a woman between 70 and 85 years old with acute or convalescent COVID-19. Each CDR3 is given with its conserved first and last residue. D genes are given only for firm matches. A clone size is listed for some rows: how often the clone was seen (once, few, many), or a class if it is expanded.

abundance | d_gene | j_gene | v_gene | CDR3aa | CDR3nt
NA | TRBD2 | TRBJ2-5 | TRBV6-5 | CASSPSGRERETQYF | TGTGCCAGCAGTCCGTCGGGGCGGGAGAGGGAGACCCAGTACTTC
NA | TRBD2 | TRBJ2-1 | TRBV7-3 | CASSSGLASNEQFF | TGTGCCAGCAGCTCCGGACTAGCGAGCAATGAGCAGTTCTTC
NA | NA | TRBJ2-3 | TRBV7-3 | CASSLRGGGLTSSTDTQYF | TGTGCCAGCAGCTTAAGGGGAGGCGGGTTGACTTCTAGCACAGATACGCAGTATTTT
once | NA | TRBJ1-6 | TRBV28 | CASVDRVNSPLHF | TGTGCCAGCGTGGACAGAGTAAATTCACCCCTCCACTTT
NA | NA | TRBJ2-1 | TRBV3-1/TRBV3-2 | CASSPNPATARYNEQFF | TGTGCCAGCAGCCCTAACCCCGCCACCGCGAGATACAATGAGCAGTTCTTC
NA | NA | TRBJ2-1 | TRBV12-5 | CASGLEEVSAEQFF | TGTGCTAGTGGTTTGGAAGAAGTAAGCGCTGAGCAGTTCTTC
NA | NA | TRBJ1-1 | TRBV23-1 | CASSQKGGRVNTEAFF | TGCGCCAGCAGTCAGAAAGGGGGGAGGGTGAACACTGAAGCTTTCTTT
NA | TRBD1 | TRBJ1-6 | TRBV6-4 | CASSSDRGHSPLHF | TGTGCCAGCAGTTCGGACAGGGGGCATTCACCCCTCCACTTT
once | NA | TRBJ1-1 | TRBV7-2 | CASSLAVGSNTEAFF | TGTGCCAGCAGCTTAGCGGTCGGGTCGAACACTGAAGCTTTCTTT
few | TRBD1 | TRBJ2-3 | TRBV29-1 | CSVDRRGPDTQYF | TGCAGCGTCGATCGCAGGGGGCCGGATACGCAGTATTTT
NA | TRBD1 | TRBJ2-1 | TRBV2 | CASTPGQARSLYNEQFF | TGTGCCAGCACCCCCGGACAGGCGCGATCTCTCTACAATGAGCAGTTCTTC
NA | NA | TRBJ2-1 | TRBV3-1/TRBV3-2 | CASSQTSGRRVLFF | TGTGCCAGCAGCCAAACCAGCGGCCGACGTGTTTTGTTCTTC
NA | NA | TRBJ1-6 | TRBV9 | CASSVGTRRSPLHF | TGTGCCAGCAGCGTAGGGACACGGCGTTCACCCCTCCACTTT
NA | NA | TRBJ1-2 | TRBV15 | CATSRDSNYGYTF | TGTGCCACCAGCAGAGATAGTAACTATGGCTACACCTTC